A selection of T cell receptor beta chains follows, all from one sample in a study of T cell responses to AZD1222 COVID-19 vaccine. Clones were read by immunoSEQ multiplex PCR, and TCRdb kept only the in-frame ones, dropping some. The table lists about 100,000 clones, 88% of them singletons, with less than 3.5% in the top ten. The sequences come from peripheral blood, collected on day 0 of AZD1222 vaccination. The receptors shown here come from an adult in good health. The CDR3 runs from the conserved cysteine through the conserved F or W. Each record gives: J gene, clone size, V gene, D gene, CDR3 protein, CDR3 DNA. The D gene is left open where the match is weak. Part of the rows lack a size; the others show once, few, many or a class for expanded clones.

J gene: TRBJ1-4
clone size: .
V gene: TRBV2
D gene: .
CDR3 protein: CASSVEGRGEKLFF
CDR3 DNA: TGTGCCAGCAGTGTCGAGGGTAGGGGCGAAAAACTGTTTTTT

J gene: TRBJ2-5
clone size: .
V gene: TRBV7-9
D gene: TRBD1
CDR3 protein: CASSSGQGGETQYF
CDR3 DNA: TGTGCCAGCAGCAGCGGACAGGGAGGAGAGACCCAGTACTTC

J gene: TRBJ2-7
clone size: few
V gene: TRBV4-3
D gene: .
CDR3 protein: CASSQGTTNYEQYF
CDR3 DNA: TGCGCCAGCAGCCAGGGTACAACGAACTACGAGCAGTACTTC

J gene: TRBJ2-7
clone size: .
V gene: TRBV6-5
D gene: TRBD1
CDR3 protein: CASSRDRSEQYF
CDR3 DNA: TGTGCCAGCAGCCGGGACAGGAGCGAGCAGTACTTC

J gene: TRBJ2-1
clone size: .
V gene: TRBV28
D gene: TRBD2
CDR3 protein: CASSLWQRGLYNEQFF
CDR3 DNA: TGTGCCAGCAGTTTATGGCAGCGGGGTCTCTACAATGAGCAGTTCTTC

J gene: TRBJ1-2
clone size: .
V gene: TRBV5-5
D gene: .
CDR3 protein: CASSLIQGVYGYTF
CDR3 DNA: TGTGCCAGCAGCTTAATACAGGGAGTATATGGCTACACCTTC

J gene: TRBJ1-5
clone size: .
V gene: TRBV5-5
D gene: .
CDR3 protein: CASSWGSGLVGQPQHF
CDR3 DNA: TGTGCCAGCAGCTGGGGTAGTGGGTTGGTGGGCCAGCCCCAGCATTTT

J gene: TRBJ1-2
clone size: .
V gene: TRBV15
D gene: TRBD1
CDR3 protein: CATSRNRDSYGYTF
CDR3 DNA: TGTGCCACCAGCAGAAATCGGGACAGCTATGGCTACACCTTC

J gene: TRBJ1-3
clone size: once
V gene: TRBV5-1
D gene: .
CDR3 protein: CASSAGTVSGNTIYF
CDR3 DNA: TGCGCCAGCAGCGCGGGGACGGTCTCTGGAAACACCATATATTTT

J gene: TRBJ2-3
clone size: few
V gene: TRBV6-4
D gene: TRBD2
CDR3 protein: CASSAGTSADTQYF
CDR3 DNA: TGTGCCAGCAGTGCAGGGACTAGCGCAGATACGCAGTATTTT

J gene: TRBJ2-7
clone size: .
V gene: TRBV11-2
D gene: TRBD2
CDR3 protein: CASSSGLAGHEQYF
CDR3 DNA: TGTGCCAGCAGCTCGGGACTAGCGGGACACGAGCAGTACTTC

J gene: TRBJ2-1
clone size: .
V gene: TRBV28
D gene: TRBD2
CDR3 protein: CASRGSSGRAYEQFF
CDR3 DNA: TGTGCCAGCAGGGGGTCTAGCGGGAGGGCCTATGAGCAGTTCTTC

J gene: TRBJ2-7
clone size: .
V gene: TRBV18
D gene: .
CDR3 protein: CASSPSPGTPSYEQYF
CDR3 DNA: TGTGCCAGCTCACCTTCCCCCGGGACTCCCTCCTACGAGCAGTACTTC

J gene: TRBJ1-2
clone size: .
V gene: TRBV18
D gene: .
CDR3 protein: CASSPTENYGYTF
CDR3 DNA: TGTGCCAGCTCACCGACTGAAAACTATGGCTACACCTTC

J gene: TRBJ2-3
clone size: .
V gene: TRBV29-1
D gene: .
CDR3 protein: CSVEDQAGDTQYF
CDR3 DNA: TGCAGCGTTGAAGATCAAGCGGGAGATACGCAGTATTTT

J gene: TRBJ1-2
clone size: .
V gene: TRBV21-1
D gene: .
CDR3 protein: CASSKGGRTPNYGYTF
CDR3 DNA: TGTGCCAGCAGCAAAGGGGGTAGGACTCCCAACTATGGCTACACCTTC

J gene: TRBJ2-7
clone size: .
V gene: TRBV30
D gene: .
CDR3 protein: CAWSVAGLSSYEQYF
CDR3 DNA: TGTGCCTGGAGTGTAGCGGGCCTGAGCTCCTACGAGCAGTACTTC

J gene: TRBJ2-4
clone size: .
V gene: TRBV7-2
D gene: .
CDR3 protein: CASSPSRQNIQYF
CDR3 DNA: TGTGCCAGCAGCCCGTCGAGGCAAAACATTCAGTACTTC

J gene: TRBJ1-5
clone size: .
V gene: TRBV3-1/TRBV3-2
D gene: .
CDR3 protein: CASSLDSTGQPQHF
CDR3 DNA: TGTGCCAGCAGCCTGGACAGTACGGGGCAGCCCCAGCATTTT

J gene: TRBJ2-1
clone size: once
V gene: TRBV2
D gene: .
CDR3 protein: CASSLGDEQFF
CDR3 DNA: TGTGCCAGCAGTCTAGGGGATGAGCAGTTCTTC

J gene: TRBJ2-1
clone size: .
V gene: TRBV7-2
D gene: TRBD1
CDR3 protein: CASSLATGTGYNEQFF
CDR3 DNA: TGTGCCAGCAGCTTAGCTACGGGGACAGGCTACAATGAGCAGTTCTTC

J gene: TRBJ1-5
clone size: .
V gene: TRBV30
D gene: .
CDR3 protein: CAWSVGGNQPQHF
CDR3 DNA: TGTGCCTGGAGTGTGGGAGGAAATCAGCCCCAGCATTTT